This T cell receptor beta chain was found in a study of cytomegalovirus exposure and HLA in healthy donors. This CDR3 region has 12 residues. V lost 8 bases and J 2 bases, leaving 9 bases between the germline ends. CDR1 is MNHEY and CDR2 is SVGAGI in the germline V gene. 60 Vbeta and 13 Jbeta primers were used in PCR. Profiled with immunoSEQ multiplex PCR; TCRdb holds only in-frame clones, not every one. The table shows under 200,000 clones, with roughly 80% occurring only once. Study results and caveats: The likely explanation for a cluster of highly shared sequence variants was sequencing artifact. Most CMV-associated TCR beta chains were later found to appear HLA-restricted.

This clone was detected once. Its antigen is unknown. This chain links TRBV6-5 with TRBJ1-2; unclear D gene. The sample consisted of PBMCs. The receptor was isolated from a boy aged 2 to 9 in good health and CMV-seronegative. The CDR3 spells CASWSQNYGYTF. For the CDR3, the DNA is TGTGCCAGCTGGAGTCAGAACTATGGCTACACCTTC.